These 24 T cell receptor beta chains originate from one sample sequenced in a study of regulatory T cells in long-lasting Graves disease. According to the study, TCR beta libraries were built with iRepertoire HTBI primers and CDR3-region Arm-PCR. TCRdb independently ran MiXCR on the multiplex PCR reads; one entry per CDR3 protein. The sample has 500,000 or so distinct CDR3 sequences, more than 15% seen once; the top ten hold around 25%. Time point denoted: newly diagnosed GD, antithyroid drugs for less than 3 months. Following extraction of RNA from PBMCs, that RNA was used to make the TCR library. The sample was also linked to a second study, of T cells in Graves' hyperthyroidism and ophthalmopathy.

The sample consisted of peripheral blood mononuclear cells (PBMCs), taken at new diagnosis, from a patient treated with antithyroid drugs. The source is a woman aged 35 to 59 with Graves disease.

This clonotype has at least ten counts. This chain connects TRBV11-2 to TRBJ1-1, with D maybe TRBD1 (6 bases). This CDR3 has 13 amino acids. CDR1 is SGHAT and CDR2 is FQNNGV in the germline V gene. The V end lost 5 bases, the J end lost 10 bases, and 17 bases lay between the germline ends. Here the CDR3 reads CASSREGGAGAFF. Here the CDR3 DNA reads TGTGCCAGCAGCCGGGAAGGGGGGGCAGGAGCTTTCTTT.

The chain employs TRBV12-3 or TRBV12-4 and TRBJ2-5; D possibly uses TRBD1 or TRBD2 (5 bases each). This CDR3 has 15 amino acids. Trimming removed 5 bases at V and 0 bases at J, with 13 bases between. The CDR3 sequence is CASSLHGDHQETQYF. CDR3 DNA: TGTGCCAGCAGTCTACACGGGGACCACCAAGAGACCCAGTACTTC.

This clonotype has only a few counts. This chain links TRBV10-3 with TRBJ2-7, with 9 bases aligning to TRBD2. CDR3 size: 14 residues. Trimming cost V 6 bases and J 6 bases; bases outside gene matches: 9. In germline, CDR1 is ENHRY, CDR2 SYGVKD. CDR3 sequence reads: CAIRGSSGDVEQYF. CDR3 bases: TGTGCCATCAGGGGGTCTAGCGGGGACGTCGAGCAGTACTTC.

This clonotype was observed many times. The rearrangement links TRBV4-1 to TRBJ1-5, with 8 bases aligning to TRBD1. The trim removed 2 bases at V and 5 bases at J, leaving 8 bases unmatched. This CDR3 has 16 amino acids. The V gene's germline CDR1 is MGHRA and CDR2 YSYEKL. DNA of the CDR3: TGCGCCAGCAGCCAACAAGGACAGGGACGAGATCAGCCCCAGCATTTT. It specifies CASSQQGQGRDQPQHF.

This clonotype was counted only a few times. The rearrangement joins TRBV9 to TRBJ1-2; no clear D. The CDR3 contains 14 residues. Germline loops: CDR1 SGDLS, CDR2 YYNGEE. V lost 4 bases to trimming and J lost 2 bases, with 12 bases between them. This CDR3 reads CASSPEEGNYGYTF. The DNA for the CDR3 is TGTGCCAGCAGCCCCGAAGAGGGCAACTATGGCTACACCTTC.

The sample holds many counts of this clonotype. The genes are TRBV7-8 and TRBJ1-1, with TRBD1 as a possible D gene (5 bases). CDR1 is SGHVS, CDR2 FQNEAQ, per germline. Trimming shortened V by 1 base and J by 4 bases, and 10 bases separated the two germline ends. The CDR3 has 14 amino acids. CDR3 coding DNA: TGTGCCAGCAGCTTAGTAGTAGGGACCACTGAAGCTTTCTTT. Amino acids: CASSLVVGTTEAFF.

This clonotype was recorded many times. The CDR3 DNA follows: TGTGCCAGCAGCTGGGATCAGGTAGTGAACACTGAAGCTTTCTTT. This translates into CASSWDQVVNTEAFF. The chain has TRBV7-9 and TRBJ1-1; D not resolved. V shed 4 bases and J shed 0 bases, with 12 bases lying between them. The CDR3 runs to 15 residues. CDR1 and CDR2 (germline): SEHNR, FQNEAQ (reference sequence).

This clonotype was found many times. This sequence joins TRBV6-1 and TRBJ2-5; possible D gene TRBD1, 5 bases. CDR3 size: 13 residues. The germline CDR1 and CDR2 sequences are MNHNS and SASEGT. The V gene lost 6 bases and the J gene lost 4 bases, with 12 bases spanning the gap. In DNA, the CDR3 is TGTGCCAGCAGCAACAGGAATAGAGAGACCCAGTACTTC. Protein product: CASSNRNRETQYF.

This clonotype was detected ten times or more. The chain joins TRBV3-1 to TRBJ1-1, with no clear D. This CDR3 has 12 residues. Germline CDR1 is LGHDT and CDR2 is YNNKEL (reference sequence). V lost 0 bases and J 6 bases, leaving 5 bases between the germline ends. Written as DNA, the CDR3 is TGTGCCAGCAGCCAAGATGTCTCTGAAGCTTTCTTT. It translates to CASSQDVSEAFF.

There are many counts of this clonotype. This chain links TRBV3-1 with TRBJ1-2; D ambiguous. The ends were cut back, 1 base at V and 7 bases at J, with 19 bases in the middle. The CDR3 length is 16 residues. CDR1 is LGHDT and CDR2 is YNNKEL in the germline V gene (reference sequence). The DNA of the CDR3 is TGTGCCAGCAGCCAAGCTACGTTCGGCAGGAGGATTGGCTACACCTTC. This codes for CASSQATFGRRIGYTF.

This clonotype has a handful of counts. The chain carries TRBV20-1 and TRBJ2-7; a weak D match, TRBD2 (5 bases). CDR3 length: 13 residues. V dropped 0 bases and J dropped 6 bases, with 12 bases sitting between them. Germline assignment: CDR1 DFQATT and CDR2 SNEGSKA (reference sequence). The chain's CDR3 is CSARDLSGGEQYF. CDR3 in DNA: TGCAGTGCTAGAGATTTGAGTGGAGGCGAGCAGTACTTC.

This clonotype was observed a few times. This chain joins TRBV29-1 and TRBJ2-5, with a tentative D call TRBD1 (6 bases). Deletions cut 5 bases from V and 7 bases from J, with 17 bases between. The CDR3 runs to 13 residues. Germline V gene data show CDR1 as SQVTM and CDR2 as ANQGSEA. CDR3 bases: TGCAGCGTTCCCATGATTGGGGGCTTGACCCAGTACTTC. Residues: CSVPMIGGLTQYF.

In DNA form, the CDR3 reads TGTGCCATCAGTGAACGCAGGGACAATCAGCCCCAGCATTTT. It codes for CAISERRDNQPQHF. The chain couples TRBV10-3 to TRBJ1-5; D is perhaps TRBD1 (5 bases). CDR3 length: 14 amino acids. Trimming stripped 3 bases from V and 3 bases from J, with 9 bases between. The germline V gene has CDR1 ENHRY and CDR2 SYGVKD.

This clonotype was detected ten times or more. The chain is built from TRBV6-4 and TRBJ1-2; D is uncertain. CDR3 length: 16 residues. Trimming shortened V by 4 bases and J by 4 bases, and 19 bases separated the two germline ends. CDR1 and CDR2 (germline): MRHNA, SNTAGT. The DNA of the CDR3 is TGTGCCAGCAGTGGGCGAGTACGCTCAACCTTCTATGGCTACACCTTC. This gives the protein CASSGRVRSTFYGYTF.

This clonotype was seen many times. CDR3 loop: CATSRDQGRNEKLFF. The DNA of the CDR3 is TGTGCCACCAGCAGAGATCAAGGCCGAAATGAAAAACTGTTTTTT. V and J are TRBV15 and TRBJ1-4; the D is unclear. Trimming pared 0 bases from V and 5 bases from J, leaving 10 bases between. Germline lookup yields CDR1 LNHNV and CDR2 YYDKDF (reference sequence). This CDR3 has 15 amino acids.

This clonotype was seen ten or more times. The chain has TRBV5-4 and TRBJ2-7; 9 bases are shared with TRBD2. The CDR3 has 14 amino acids. V shed 5 bases and J 9 bases; nucleotides not matched to a gene: 12. Looked up from germline, CDR1 is SGHNT and CDR2 is YYREEE (reference sequence). Here the CDR3 reads CASSRAGGFQAQYF. As DNA, the CDR3 is TGTGCCAGCAGTCGGGCGGGAGGGTTTCAGGCGCAGTACTTC.

As for this clonotype: A read error may be the cause here, since a much bigger clone is one base away. The chain couples TRBV7-2 to TRBJ1-1; D is undetermined. The CDR3 spans 15 residues. Per the germline V gene, CDR1 is SGHTA and CDR2 is FQGNSA. CDR3 nucleotides: TGTGCCAGCAGCCCCCCGACCGGGCGGCACACTGAAGTTTTCTTT. As protein: CASSPPTGRHTEVFF.

With regard to this clonotype: A much larger clone lies one base from this, so it may be a read error. This sequence joins TRBV3-1 and TRBJ2-4; D is unclear. This CDR3 has 13 amino acids. Trimming left V 1 base short and J 16 bases short, with 17 bases between. Germline V gives CDR1 LGHDT, CDR2 YNNKEL (reference sequence). The CDR3 reads CASSQGLLRAQYF. The CDR3 nucleotides read TGTGCCAGCAGCCAAGGGCTCTTAAGGGCTCAATACTTC.

This clonotype was found many times. V usage is TRBV6-1 and J usage is TRBJ1-1; TRBD1 might be the D (6 bases). Germline V gene lookup returns CDR1 MNHNS and CDR2 SASEGT. The CDR3 covers 11 residues. Between the trimmed V and J ends, which lost 7 bases and 7 bases, there was a span of 10 bases. The CDR3 DNA sequence: TGTGCCAGCACGGGGGCAGGTGAAGCTTTCTTT. This encodes CASTGAGEAFF.

The rearrangement joins TRBV6-1 to TRBJ2-7, with D perhaps TRBD1 (6 bases). The V gene lost 8 bases and the J gene lost 7 bases, with 21 bases spanning the gap. This CDR3 contains 14 residues. Germline V gene lookup returns CDR1 MNHNS and CDR2 SASEGT. CDR3 nucleotide sequence: TGTGCCAGCTTACAGGGACCTGGCTACAATGAGCAGTACTTC. It encodes CASLQGPGYNEQYF.

This clonotype was seen many times. This sequence joins TRBV11-3 and TRBJ1-5; unclear D gene. CDR3 length: 13 residues. Trimming shortened V by 5 bases and J by 5 bases, and 10 bases separated the two germline ends. Germline V gene sequence: CDR1 SGHNT, CDR2 YENEEA. The CDR3: CASSPTQDQPQHF. The CDR3 region has the DNA TGTGCCAGCAGCCCGACCCAGGATCAGCCCCAGCATTTT.

Note on this clonotype: A much larger clone lies a single base off, so this may be a read error. This chain joins TRBV3-1 and TRBJ1-1, with 7 bases aligning to TRBD1. CDR3 length: 12 residues. The J segment lost 6 bases and the V segment lost 11 bases, leaving 9 bases of the junction unmatched. Germline CDR1 reads LGHDT; CDR2 reads YNNKEL (reference sequence). The CDR3 loop is CAGKPQGAEAFF. DNA of the CDR3: TGTGCCGGCAAGCCCCAGGGGGCTGAAGCTTTCTTT.

The CDR3 loop is CASSPQGGRGLITEAFF. DNA for the CDR3: TGTGCCAGCAGTCCGCAGGGAGGCAGGGGGCTGATCACTGAAGCTTTCTTT. This chain links TRBV28 with TRBJ1-1; 8 nucleotides match TRBD1. CDR3 size: 17 residues. The V gene's germline CDR1 is MDHEN and CDR2 SYDVKM. Trimming cost V 5 bases and J 4 bases; bases outside gene matches: 15.

A few counts support this clonotype. V usage is TRBV6-1 and J usage is TRBJ1-1; 8 bases are a match to TRBD1. Germline V gives CDR1 MNHNS, CDR2 SASEGT. This CDR3 comprises 14 residues. V was pared by 8 bases and J by 1 base, with 6 bases of the junction left unmatched. CDR3 protein: CASHQGARNTEAFF. CDR3 coding DNA: TGTGCCAGCCACCAGGGGGCTCGGAACACTGAAGCTTTCTTT.